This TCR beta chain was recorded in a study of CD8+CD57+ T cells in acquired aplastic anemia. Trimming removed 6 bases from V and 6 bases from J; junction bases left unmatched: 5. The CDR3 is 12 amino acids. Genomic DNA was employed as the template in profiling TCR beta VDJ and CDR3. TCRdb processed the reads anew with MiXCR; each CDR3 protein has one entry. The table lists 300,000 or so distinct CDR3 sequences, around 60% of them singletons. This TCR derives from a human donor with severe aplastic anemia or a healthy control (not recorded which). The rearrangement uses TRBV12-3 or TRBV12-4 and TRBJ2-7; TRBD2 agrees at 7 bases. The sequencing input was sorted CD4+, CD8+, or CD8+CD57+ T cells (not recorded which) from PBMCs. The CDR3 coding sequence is TGTGCCAGCAGCCTCCGGGAGGCCGAGCAGTACTTC. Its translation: CASSLREAEQYF.